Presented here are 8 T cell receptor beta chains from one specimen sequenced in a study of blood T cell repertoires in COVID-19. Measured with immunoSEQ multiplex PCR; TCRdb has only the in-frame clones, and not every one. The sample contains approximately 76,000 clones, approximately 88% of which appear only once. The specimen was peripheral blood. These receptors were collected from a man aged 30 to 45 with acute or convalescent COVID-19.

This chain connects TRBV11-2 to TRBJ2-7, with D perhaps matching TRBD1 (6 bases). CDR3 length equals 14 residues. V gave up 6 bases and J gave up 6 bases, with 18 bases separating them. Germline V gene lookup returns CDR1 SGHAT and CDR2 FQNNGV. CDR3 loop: CASSSTGWVAEQYF. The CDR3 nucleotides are TGTGCCAGCAGTTCTACAGGGTGGGTTGCCGAGCAGTACTTC.

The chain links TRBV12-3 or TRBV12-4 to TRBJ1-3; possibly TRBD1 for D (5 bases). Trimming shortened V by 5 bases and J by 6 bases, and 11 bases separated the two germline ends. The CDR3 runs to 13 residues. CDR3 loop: CASSQGWENTIYF. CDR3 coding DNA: TGTGCCAGCAGTCAGGGATGGGAAAACACCATATATTTT.

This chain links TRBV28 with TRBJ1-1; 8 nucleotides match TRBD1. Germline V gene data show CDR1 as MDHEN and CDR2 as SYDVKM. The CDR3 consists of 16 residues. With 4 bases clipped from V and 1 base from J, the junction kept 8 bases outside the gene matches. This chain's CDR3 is CASSSPGQGTNTEAFF. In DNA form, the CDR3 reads TGTGCCAGCAGTTCCCCTGGACAGGGAACGAACACTGAAGCTTTCTTT.

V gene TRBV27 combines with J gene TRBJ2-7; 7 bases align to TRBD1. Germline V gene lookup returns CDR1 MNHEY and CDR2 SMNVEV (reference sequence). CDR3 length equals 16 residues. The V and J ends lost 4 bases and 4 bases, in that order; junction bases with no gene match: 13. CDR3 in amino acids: CASSSYPRTGVYEQYF. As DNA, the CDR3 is TGTGCCAGCAGTTCCTACCCGAGGACAGGAGTGTACGAGCAGTACTTC.

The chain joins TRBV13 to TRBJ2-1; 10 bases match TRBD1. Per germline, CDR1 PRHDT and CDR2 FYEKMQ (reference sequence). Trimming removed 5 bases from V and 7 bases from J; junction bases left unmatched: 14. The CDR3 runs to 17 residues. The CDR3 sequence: CASSMTPGQGMWNEQFF. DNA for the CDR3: TGTGCCAGCAGCATGACCCCGGGACAGGGGATGTGGAATGAGCAGTTCTTC.

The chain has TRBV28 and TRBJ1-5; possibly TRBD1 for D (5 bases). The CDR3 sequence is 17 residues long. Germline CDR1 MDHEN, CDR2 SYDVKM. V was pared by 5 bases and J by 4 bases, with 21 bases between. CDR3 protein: CASSGAGGTYRNQPQHF. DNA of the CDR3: TGTGCCAGCAGTGGGGCGGGGGGTACGTATAGGAATCAGCCCCAGCATTTT.

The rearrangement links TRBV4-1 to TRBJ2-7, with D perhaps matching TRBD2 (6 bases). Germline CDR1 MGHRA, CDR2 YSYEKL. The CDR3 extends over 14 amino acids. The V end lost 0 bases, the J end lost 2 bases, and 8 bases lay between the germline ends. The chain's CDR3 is CASSQEGGTYEQYF. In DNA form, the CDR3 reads TGCGCCAGCAGCCAAGAGGGCGGGACCTACGAGCAGTACTTC.

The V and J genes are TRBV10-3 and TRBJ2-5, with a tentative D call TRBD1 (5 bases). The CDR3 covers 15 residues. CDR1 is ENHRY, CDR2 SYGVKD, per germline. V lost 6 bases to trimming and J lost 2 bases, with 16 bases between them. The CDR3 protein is CAIRPTLDRQETQYF. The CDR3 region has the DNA TGTGCCATCAGACCCACCCTCGACAGACAAGAGACCCAGTACTTC.